The rows below give T cell receptor beta chains drawn from one sample of a study of regulatory T cells in long-lasting Graves disease. TCRdb re-called the multiplex PCR reads with MiXCR, one entry per CDR3 protein. The sample has about 560,000 distinct CDR3 sequences; around 15% are singletons. The same specimen was also included in a second study, on T cells in Graves' hyperthyroidism and ophthalmopathy.

The sequences come from peripheral blood mononuclear cells (PBMCs), collected at new diagnosis, from a patient treated with antithyroid drugs. The receptors were gathered from a man aged 18 to 30 with Graves disease. The CDR3 runs from the conserved cysteine through the conserved F or W. Fields, in order: V gene, clone size, CDR3 protein. A row's size may be missing; if present it is once, few, many or a size class.

>TRBV4-1|few
CASSQGLGGSTDTQYF
>TRBV28|many
CASSSPPWTEAFF
>TRBV4-1|-
CASSPQIPDRGPNGYTF
>TRBV5-1|-
CASSRDRSYEQYF
>TRBV4-1|-
CASSEDTSGAFNNEQFF
>TRBV6-1|many
CASSQLLDFRLPGANVLTF
>TRBV5-6|many
CASSHARTDSYEQYF
>TRBV19|many
CASSWAGESDEQFF
>TRBV20-1|few
CSVTTTGTVGNQPQHF
>TRBV12-3/TRBV12-4|few
CASSLLAGGDTGELFF
>TRBV6-1|-
CASSEFSGRASEQYF
>TRBV9|few
CASSVELVTSGLYEQYF
>TRBV6-5|many
CASSYNYDLRNQPQHF
>TRBV27|many
CASSLSGGFQPQHF
>TRBV28|-
CASSFVSELFHNEQFF
>TRBV20-1|many
CSAREQGAWNTEAFF
>TRBV6-1|few
CASSVRTEYIMNTEAFF
>TRBV19|-
CASRPAGLAAYTDTQYF
>TRBV20-1|-
CSPDYGYTF
>TRBV7-3|few
CASSFLAGATYEQYF
>TRBV5-6|few
CASSLDHGYTF
>TRBV20-1|many
CSATTGLVSYNEQFF
>TRBV12-3/TRBV12-4|many
CASTQSGAPGEQYF
>TRBV25-1|few
CASSEPRTGDSRGYTF
>TRBV15|-
CATSRDTSGRTYEQYF
>TRBV5-1|few
CASSLGRTSTYNEQFF
>TRBV4-2|few
CASSPRVQAGGADTQYF
>TRBV20-1|-
CSARYQETQYF
>TRBV7-8|-
CASSLGTAENEKLFF
>TRBV6-1|-
CASGEPKKNYNEQFF
>TRBV7-9|many
CASRGQLAGVLYNEQFF
>TRBV13|few
CASSFVRAYEQYF
>TRBV5-1|many
CASSPGQGGGNQPQHF
>TRBV30|-
CAWSVGRAGNTIYF
>TRBV6-1|many
CASSWTVGETQYF
>TRBV29-1|-
CSVPEPTNEKLFF
>TRBV28|-
CASSLSGWNGELFF